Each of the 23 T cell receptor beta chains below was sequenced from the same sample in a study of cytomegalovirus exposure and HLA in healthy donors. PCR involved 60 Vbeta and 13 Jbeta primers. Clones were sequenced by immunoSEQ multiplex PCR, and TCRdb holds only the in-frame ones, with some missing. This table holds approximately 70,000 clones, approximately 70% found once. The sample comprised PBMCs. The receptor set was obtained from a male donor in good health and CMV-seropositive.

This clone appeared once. DNA for the CDR3: TGCGCCAGCAGCCAAGATCGGCTTTTTCGGGCTAACTATGGCTACACCTTC. Translation: CASSQDRLFRANYGYTF. The chain links TRBV4-1 to TRBJ1-2; D gene ambiguous. Germline V gene lookup returns CDR1 MGHRA and CDR2 YSYEKL. V was pared by 0 bases and J by 0 bases, with 14 bases between. This CDR3 has 17 residues.

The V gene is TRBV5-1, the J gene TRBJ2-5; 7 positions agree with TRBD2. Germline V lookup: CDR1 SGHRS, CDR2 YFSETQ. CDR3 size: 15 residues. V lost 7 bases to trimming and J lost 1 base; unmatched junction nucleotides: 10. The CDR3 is CASGLSGATQETQYF. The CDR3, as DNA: TGCGCCAGCGGTTTGAGCGGGGCTACCCAAGAGACCCAGTACTTC.

CDR3 DNA: TGTGCCAGCAGCCAAGATGGGCAGGGGAATATGGGCTACACCTTC. Its protein product is CASSQDGQGNMGYTF. The rearrangement links TRBV4-2 to TRBJ1-2; a weak D match, TRBD1 (6 bases). The CDR3 totals 15 residues. CDR1 and CDR2 from the germline V gene are LGHNA and YNFKEQ. Trimming removed 0 bases from V and 8 bases from J, with 16 bases in between.

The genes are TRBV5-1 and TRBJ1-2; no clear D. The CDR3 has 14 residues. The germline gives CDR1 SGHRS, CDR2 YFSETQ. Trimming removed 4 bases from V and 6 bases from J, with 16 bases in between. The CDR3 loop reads CASSTWPGLDGYTF. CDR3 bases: TGCGCCAGCAGCACCTGGCCGGGGTTAGATGGCTACACCTTC.

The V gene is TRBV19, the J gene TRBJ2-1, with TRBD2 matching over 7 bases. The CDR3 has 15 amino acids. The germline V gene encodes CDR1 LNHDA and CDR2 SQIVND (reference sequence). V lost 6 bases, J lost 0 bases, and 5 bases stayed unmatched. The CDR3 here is CASRRREYSYNEQFF. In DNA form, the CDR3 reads TGTGCCAGTAGAAGGCGGGAGTACTCCTACAATGAGCAGTTCTTC.

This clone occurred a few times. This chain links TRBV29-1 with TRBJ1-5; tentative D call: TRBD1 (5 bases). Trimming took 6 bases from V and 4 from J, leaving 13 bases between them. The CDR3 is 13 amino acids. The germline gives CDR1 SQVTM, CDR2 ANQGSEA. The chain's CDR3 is CSVGVTANQPQHF. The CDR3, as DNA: TGCAGCGTAGGGGTAACGGCGAATCAGCCCCAGCATTTT.

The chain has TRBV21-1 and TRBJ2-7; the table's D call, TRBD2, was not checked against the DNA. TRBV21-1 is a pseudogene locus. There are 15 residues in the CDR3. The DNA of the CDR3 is TGTGCCAGCAGCAAAGGGGGACTAGCTAGGAACGAGCAGTACTTC. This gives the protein CASSKGGLARNEQYF.

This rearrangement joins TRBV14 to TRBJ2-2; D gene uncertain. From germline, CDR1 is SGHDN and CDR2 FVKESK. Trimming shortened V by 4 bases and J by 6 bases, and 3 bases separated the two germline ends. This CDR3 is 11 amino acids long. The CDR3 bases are TGTGCCAGCAGCCTAGCCGGGGAGCTGTTTTTT. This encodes CASSLAGELFF.

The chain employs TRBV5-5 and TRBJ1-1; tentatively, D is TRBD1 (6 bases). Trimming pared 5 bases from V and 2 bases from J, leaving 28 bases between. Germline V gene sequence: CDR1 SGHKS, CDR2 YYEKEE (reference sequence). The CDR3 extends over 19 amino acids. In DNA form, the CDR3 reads TGTGCCAGCAGTACGGGACACCTAATCCCCCCCGGTCCCAACACTGAAGCTTTCTTT. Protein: CASSTGHLIPPGPNTEAFF.

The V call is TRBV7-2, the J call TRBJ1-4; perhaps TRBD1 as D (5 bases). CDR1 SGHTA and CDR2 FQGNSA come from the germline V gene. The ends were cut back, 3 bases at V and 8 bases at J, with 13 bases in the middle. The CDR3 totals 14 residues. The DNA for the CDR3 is TGTGCCAGCAGCTTCGGGGGGATGGGGGAAAAACTGTTTTTT. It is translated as CASSFGGMGEKLFF.

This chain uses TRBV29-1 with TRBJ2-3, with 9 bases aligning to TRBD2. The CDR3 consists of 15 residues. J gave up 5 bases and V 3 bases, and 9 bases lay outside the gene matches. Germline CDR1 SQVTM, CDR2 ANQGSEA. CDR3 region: CSVDPSGAIGDTQYF. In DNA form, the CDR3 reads TGCAGCGTTGATCCTAGCGGGGCCATCGGAGATACGCAGTATTTT.

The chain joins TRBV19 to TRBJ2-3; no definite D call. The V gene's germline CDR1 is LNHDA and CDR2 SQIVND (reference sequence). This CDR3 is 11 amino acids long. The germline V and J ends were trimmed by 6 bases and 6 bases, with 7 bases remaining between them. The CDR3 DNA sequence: TGTGCCAGTAGCTATATGGATACGCAGTATTTT. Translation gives CASSYMDTQYF.

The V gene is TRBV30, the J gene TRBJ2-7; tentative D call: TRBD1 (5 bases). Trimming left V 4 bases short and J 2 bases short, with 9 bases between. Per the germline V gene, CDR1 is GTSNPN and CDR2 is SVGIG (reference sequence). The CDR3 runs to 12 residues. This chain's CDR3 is CAWTRGPYEQYF. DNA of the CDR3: TGTGCCTGGACTAGGGGCCCCTACGAGCAGTACTTC.

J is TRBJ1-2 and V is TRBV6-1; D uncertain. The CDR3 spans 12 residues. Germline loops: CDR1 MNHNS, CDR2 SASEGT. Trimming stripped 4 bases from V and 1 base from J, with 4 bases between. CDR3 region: CASSGVNYGYTF. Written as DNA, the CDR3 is TGTGCCAGCAGTGGAGTTAACTATGGCTACACCTTC.

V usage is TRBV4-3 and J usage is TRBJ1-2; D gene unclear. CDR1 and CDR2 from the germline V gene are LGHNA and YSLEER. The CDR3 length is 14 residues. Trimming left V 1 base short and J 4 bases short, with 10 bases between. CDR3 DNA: TGCGCCAGCAGCCAAGGCGGTAGCCGCTATGGCTACACCTTC. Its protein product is CASSQGGSRYGYTF.

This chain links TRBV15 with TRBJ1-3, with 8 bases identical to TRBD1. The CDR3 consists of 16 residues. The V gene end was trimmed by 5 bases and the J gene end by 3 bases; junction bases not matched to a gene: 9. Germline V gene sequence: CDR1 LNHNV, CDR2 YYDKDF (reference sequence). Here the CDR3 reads CATSGVGRGLGNTIYF. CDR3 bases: TGTGCCACCAGCGGAGTAGGCAGGGGGCTTGGAAACACCATATATTTT.

The CDR3 bases are TGTGCCAGTAGTATAGACTCTAACTATGGCTACACCTTC. Translation gives CASSIDSNYGYTF. The V call is TRBV6-4, the J call TRBJ1-2; no definite D call. The germline V gene encodes CDR1 MRHNA and CDR2 SNTAGT. V lost 9 bases and J 0 bases, leaving 11 bases between the germline ends. The CDR3 is 13 amino acids.

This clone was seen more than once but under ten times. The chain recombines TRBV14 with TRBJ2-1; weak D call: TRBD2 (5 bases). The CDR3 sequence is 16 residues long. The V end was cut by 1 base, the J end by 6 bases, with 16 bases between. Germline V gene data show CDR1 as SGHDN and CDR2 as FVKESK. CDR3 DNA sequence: TGTGCCAGCAGCCAAGTGGGGAGCGGTTGGGTCAATGAGCAGTTCTTC. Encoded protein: CASSQVGSGWVNEQFF. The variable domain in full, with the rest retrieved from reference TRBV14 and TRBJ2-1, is EAGVTQFPSHSVIEKGQTVTLRCDPISGHDNLYWYRRVMGKEIKFLLHFVKESKQDESGMPNNRFLAERTGGTYSTLKVQPAELEDSGVYFCASSQVGSGWVNEQFFGPGTRLTVL.

In DNA form, the CDR3 reads TGTGCCAGCAGTTTGGGGGCTAGCGGCACTGGAGGGTACAATGAGCAGTTCTTC. Protein: CASSLGASGTGGYNEQFF. This chain links TRBV27 with TRBJ2-1; a possible D gene is TRBD2 (7 bases). The germline CDR1 and CDR2 sequences are MNHEY and SMNVEV (reference sequence). This CDR3 is 18 amino acids long. Trimming took 3 bases from V and 4 from J, leaving 22 bases between them.

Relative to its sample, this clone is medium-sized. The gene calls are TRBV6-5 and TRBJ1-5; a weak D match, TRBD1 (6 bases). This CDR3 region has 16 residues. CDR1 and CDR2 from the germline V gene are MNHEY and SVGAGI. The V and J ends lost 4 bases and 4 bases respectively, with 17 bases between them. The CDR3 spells CASSSTSGDGNQPQHF. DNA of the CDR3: TGTGCCAGCAGTTCAACCTCAGGGGATGGTAATCAGCCCCAGCATTTT.

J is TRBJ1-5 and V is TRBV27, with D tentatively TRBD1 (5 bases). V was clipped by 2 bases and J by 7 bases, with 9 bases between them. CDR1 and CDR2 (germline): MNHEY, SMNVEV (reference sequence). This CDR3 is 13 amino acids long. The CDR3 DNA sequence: TGTGCCAGCAGTTTAATGGGGCGGCAGCCCCAGCATTTT. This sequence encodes CASSLMGRQPQHF.

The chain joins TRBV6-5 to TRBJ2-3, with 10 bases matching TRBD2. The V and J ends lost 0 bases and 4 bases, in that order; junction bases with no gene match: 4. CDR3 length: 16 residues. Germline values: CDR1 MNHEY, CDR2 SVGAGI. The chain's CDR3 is CASSYSLAGAADTQYF. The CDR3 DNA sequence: TGTGCCAGCAGTTACTCGCTAGCGGGAGCAGCAGATACGCAGTATTTT.

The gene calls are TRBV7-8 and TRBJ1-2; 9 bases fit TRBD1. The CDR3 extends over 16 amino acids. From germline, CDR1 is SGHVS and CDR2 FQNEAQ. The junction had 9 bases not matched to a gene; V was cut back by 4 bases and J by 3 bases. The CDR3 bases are TGTGCCAGCAGCTCCTCCGGGACAGGGTCGGACTATGGCTACACCTTC. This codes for CASSSSGTGSDYGYTF. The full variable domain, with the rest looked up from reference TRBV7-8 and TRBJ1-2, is GAGVSQSPRYKVAKRGQDVALRCDPISGHVSLFWYQQALGQGPEFLTYFQNEAQLDKSGLPSDRFFAERPEGSVSTLKIQRTQQEDSAVYLCASSSSGTGSDYGYTFGSGTRLTVV.